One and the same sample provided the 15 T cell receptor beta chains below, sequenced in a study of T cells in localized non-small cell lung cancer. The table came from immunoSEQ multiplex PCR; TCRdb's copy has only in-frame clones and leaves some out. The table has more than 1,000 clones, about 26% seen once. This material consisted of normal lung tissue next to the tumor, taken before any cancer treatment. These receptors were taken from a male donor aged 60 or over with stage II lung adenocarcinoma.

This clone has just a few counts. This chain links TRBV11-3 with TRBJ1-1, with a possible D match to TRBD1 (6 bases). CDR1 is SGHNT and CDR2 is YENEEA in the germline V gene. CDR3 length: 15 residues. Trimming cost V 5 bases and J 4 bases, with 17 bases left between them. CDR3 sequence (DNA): TGTGCCAGCAGCACCCGACAGGCCTGGGGCACTGAAGCTTTCTTT. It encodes CASSTRQAWGTEAFF.

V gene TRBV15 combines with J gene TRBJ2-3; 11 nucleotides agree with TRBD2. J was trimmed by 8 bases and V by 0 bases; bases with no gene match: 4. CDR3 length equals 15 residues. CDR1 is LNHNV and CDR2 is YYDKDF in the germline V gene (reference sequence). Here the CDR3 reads CATSRDGLAGSTQYF. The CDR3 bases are TGTGCCACCAGCAGAGATGGACTAGCGGGTTCTACGCAGTATTTT.

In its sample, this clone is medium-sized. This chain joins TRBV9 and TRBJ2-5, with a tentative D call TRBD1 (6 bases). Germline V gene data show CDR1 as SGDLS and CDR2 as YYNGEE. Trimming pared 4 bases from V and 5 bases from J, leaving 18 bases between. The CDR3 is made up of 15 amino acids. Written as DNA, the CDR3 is TGTGCCAGCAGCCTAGTTGGGGGCGCAGGGGAGACCCAGTACTTC. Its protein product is CASSLVGGAGETQYF.

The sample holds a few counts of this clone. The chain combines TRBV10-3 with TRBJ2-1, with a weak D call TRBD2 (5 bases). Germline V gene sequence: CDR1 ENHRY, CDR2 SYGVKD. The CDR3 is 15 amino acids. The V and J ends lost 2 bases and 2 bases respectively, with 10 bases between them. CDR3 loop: CAISERGVTYNEQFF. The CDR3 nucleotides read TGTGCCATCAGTGAGCGGGGAGTCACCTACAATGAGCAGTTCTTC.

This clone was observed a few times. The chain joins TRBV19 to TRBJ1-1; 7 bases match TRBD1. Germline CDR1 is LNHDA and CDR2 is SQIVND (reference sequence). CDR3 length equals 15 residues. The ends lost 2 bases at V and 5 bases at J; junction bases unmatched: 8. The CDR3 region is CASSILDREGTEAFF. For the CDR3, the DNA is TGTGCCAGTAGTATACTCGACAGGGAGGGGACTGAAGCTTTCTTT.

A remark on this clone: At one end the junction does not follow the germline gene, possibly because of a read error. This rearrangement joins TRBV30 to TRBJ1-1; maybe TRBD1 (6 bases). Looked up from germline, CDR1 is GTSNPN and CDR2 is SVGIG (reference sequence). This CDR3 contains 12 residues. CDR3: CAWRGVNTEAFF. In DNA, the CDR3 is TGTGCTTGGAGGGGGGTAAACACTGAAGCTTTCTTT.

This chain's CDR3 is CASSVATSGISGNTIYF. In nucleotides, the CDR3 is TGTGCCAGCAGCGTAGCTACCTCGGGGATCTCTGGAAACACCATATATTTT. The rearrangement links TRBV9 to TRBJ1-3, with unresolved D. CDR3 length: 17 amino acids. Germline assignment: CDR1 SGDLS and CDR2 YYNGEE. V gave up 0 bases and J gave up 0 bases, with 13 bases separating them.

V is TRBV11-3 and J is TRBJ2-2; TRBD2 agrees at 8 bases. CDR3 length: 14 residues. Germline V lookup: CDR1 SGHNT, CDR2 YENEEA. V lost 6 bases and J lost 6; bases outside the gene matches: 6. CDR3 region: CASRQAGASGELFF. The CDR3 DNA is TGTGCCAGCAGACAAGCGGGGGCCTCCGGGGAGCTGTTTTTT.

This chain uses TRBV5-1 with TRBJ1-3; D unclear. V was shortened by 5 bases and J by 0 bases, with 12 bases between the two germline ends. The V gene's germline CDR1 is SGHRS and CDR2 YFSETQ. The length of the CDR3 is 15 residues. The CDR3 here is CASRNLDLSGNTIYF. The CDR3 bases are TGCGCCAGCAGAAATTTGGACCTCTCTGGAAACACCATATATTTT.

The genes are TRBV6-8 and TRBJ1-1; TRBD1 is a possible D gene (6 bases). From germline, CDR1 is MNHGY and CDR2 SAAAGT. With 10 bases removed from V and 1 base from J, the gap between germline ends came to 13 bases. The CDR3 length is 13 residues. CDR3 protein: CAITPDRNTEAFF. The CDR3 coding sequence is TGTGCCATCACCCCGGACAGGAACACTGAAGCTTTCTTT.

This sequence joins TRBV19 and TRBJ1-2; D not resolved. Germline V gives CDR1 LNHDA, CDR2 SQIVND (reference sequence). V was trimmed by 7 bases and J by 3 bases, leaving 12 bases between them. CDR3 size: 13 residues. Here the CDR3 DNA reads TGTGCCAGTATGGCACACGGAGACTATGGCTACACCTTC. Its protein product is CASMAHGDYGYTF.

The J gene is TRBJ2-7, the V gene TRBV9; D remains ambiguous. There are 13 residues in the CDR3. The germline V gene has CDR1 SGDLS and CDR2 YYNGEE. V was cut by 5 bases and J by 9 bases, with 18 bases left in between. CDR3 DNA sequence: TGTGCCAGCAGTTTTAACGTGGCAGTGAGGCAGTACGTC. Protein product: CASSFNVAVRQYV.

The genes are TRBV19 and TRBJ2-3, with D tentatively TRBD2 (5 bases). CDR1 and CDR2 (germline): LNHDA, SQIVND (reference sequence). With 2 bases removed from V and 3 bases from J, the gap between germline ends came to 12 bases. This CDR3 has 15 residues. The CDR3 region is CASSIRFGETDTQYF. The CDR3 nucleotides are TGTGCCAGTAGTATAAGGTTCGGGGAAACAGATACGCAGTATTTT.

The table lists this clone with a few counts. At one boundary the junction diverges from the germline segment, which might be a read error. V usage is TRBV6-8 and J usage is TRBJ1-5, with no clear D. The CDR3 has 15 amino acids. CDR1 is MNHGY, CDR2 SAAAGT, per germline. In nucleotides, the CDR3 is TGTGCCAGCAGTGACTCGAGGTGGAAGCGTCAGCCCCAGCATTTT. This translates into CASSDSRWKRQPQHF.

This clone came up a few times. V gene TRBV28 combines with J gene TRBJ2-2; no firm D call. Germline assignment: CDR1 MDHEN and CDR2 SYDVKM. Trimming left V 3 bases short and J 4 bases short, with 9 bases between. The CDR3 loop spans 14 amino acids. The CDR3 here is CASSLPAPTGELFF. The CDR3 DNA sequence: TGTGCCAGCAGTTTGCCAGCTCCCACCGGGGAGCTGTTTTTT. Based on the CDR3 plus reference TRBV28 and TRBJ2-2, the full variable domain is DVKVTQSSRYLVKRTGEKVFLECVQDMDHENMFWYRQDPGLGLRLIYFSYDVKMKEKGDIPEGYSVSREKKERFSLILESASTNQTSMYLCASSLPAPTGELFFGEGSRLTVL.